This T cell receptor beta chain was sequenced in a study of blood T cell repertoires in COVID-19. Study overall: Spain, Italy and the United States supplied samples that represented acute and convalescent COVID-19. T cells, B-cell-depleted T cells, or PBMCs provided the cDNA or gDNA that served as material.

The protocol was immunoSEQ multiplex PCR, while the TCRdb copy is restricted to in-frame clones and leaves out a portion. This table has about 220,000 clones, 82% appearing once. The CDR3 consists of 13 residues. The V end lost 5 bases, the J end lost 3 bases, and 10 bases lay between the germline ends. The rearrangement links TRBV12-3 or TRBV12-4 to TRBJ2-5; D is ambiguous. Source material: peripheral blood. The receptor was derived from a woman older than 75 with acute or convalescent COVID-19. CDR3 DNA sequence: TGTGCCAGCAGTCTCCGAGCCGAAGAGACCCAGTACTTC. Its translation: CASSLRAEETQYF.